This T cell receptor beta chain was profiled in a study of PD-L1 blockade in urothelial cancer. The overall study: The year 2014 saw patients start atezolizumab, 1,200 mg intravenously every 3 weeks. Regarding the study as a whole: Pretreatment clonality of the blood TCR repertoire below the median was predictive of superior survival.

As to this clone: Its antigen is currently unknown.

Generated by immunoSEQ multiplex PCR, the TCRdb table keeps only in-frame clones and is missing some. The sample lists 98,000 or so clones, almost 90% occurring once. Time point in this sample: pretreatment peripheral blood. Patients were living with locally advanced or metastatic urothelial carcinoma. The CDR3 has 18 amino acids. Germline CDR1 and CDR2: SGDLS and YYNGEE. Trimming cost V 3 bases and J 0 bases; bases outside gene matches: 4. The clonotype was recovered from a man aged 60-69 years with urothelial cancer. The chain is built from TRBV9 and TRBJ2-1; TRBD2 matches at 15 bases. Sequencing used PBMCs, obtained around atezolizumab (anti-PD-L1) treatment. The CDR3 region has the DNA TGTGCCAGCAGCGCGGGACTAGCGGGGGGAAGCTCCTACAATGAGCAGTTCTTC. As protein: CASSAGLAGGSSYNEQFF.